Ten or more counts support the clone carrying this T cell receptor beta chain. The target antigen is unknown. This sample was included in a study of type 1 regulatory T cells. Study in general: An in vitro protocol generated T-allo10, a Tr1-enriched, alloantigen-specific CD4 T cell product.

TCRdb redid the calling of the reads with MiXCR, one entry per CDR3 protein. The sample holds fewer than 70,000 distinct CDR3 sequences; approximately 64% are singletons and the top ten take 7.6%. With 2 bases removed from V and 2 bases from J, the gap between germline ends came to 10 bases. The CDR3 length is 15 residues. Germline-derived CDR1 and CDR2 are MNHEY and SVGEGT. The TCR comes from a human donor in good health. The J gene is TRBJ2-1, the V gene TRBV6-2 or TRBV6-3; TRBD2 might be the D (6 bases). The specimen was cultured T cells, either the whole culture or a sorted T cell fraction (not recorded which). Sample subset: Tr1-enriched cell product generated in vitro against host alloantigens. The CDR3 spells CASSYRREPYNEQFF. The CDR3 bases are TGTGCCAGCAGTTACAGGAGGGAGCCCTACAATGAGCAGTTCTTC.